Detailed here is one TCR beta chain. The ends lost 5 bases at V and 0 bases at J; junction bases unmatched: 10. Germline V gives CDR1 SEHNR, CDR2 FQNEAQ (reference sequence). The CDR3 covers 17 residues. The test was conducted at deep level. In the sorted-subset replicate PCRs, around 200 ng DNA, 25,000 to 35,000 T cell genomes, was used. Some clones are missing from TCRdb's copy, which holds only in-frame ones; the method was immunoSEQ multiplex PCR. The table has about 800,000 clones, 90% to 97% seen once. Selected positively for CCR7 and CD45RO-negative, naive CD8 cells excluded terminally differentiated effector memory CD45RA+ cells. This specimen comes from a study of shared clonotypes between healthy human individuals.

The chain has TRBV7-9 and TRBJ2-1; 7 bases are a match to TRBD2. The sequence was obtained from a man aged 30-40 years in good health. The specimen was naive CD8+ T cells sorted from blood. The CDR3: CASSPHVAGDSYNEQFF. The CDR3 DNA sequence: TGTGCCAGCAGCCCGCATGTGGCGGGAGACTCCTACAATGAGCAGTTCTTC.